The text below deals with one TCR beta chain. Its antigen remains unknown. Other DNA sequences in the sample encode the same CDR3. These data are taken from a study of shared clonotypes between healthy human individuals. Both subsets, CD45RA+ naive and CD45RA-negative memory, were split from the CD4+ cells. Sequenced by immunoSEQ multiplex PCR; TCRdb stores in-frame clones only, minus some. The table shows approximately 1,500,000 clones, with 95% to 99% occurring only once. Findings and limits, study-wide: It was observed that approximately 5% of naive CD4 clonotypes were shared across four donors.

Germline V gene data show CDR1 as SGHRS and CDR2 as YFSETQ. This CDR3 comprises 11 residues. The germline V and J ends were trimmed by 1 base and 6 bases, with 3 bases remaining between them. The TCR sequence derives from a man aged 25 to 40 in good health. The sample was naive CD4+ T cells sorted from blood. Subset meaning: CD45RA+ positively selected. The chain carries TRBV5-1 and TRBJ2-3; D ambiguous. This CDR3 is CASSLLDTQYF. CDR3 nucleotide sequence: TGCGCCAGCAGCTTGTTGGATACGCAGTATTTT.